This T cell receptor (beta chain) derives from a study of T cells in localized non-small cell lung cancer. Within the sample, this clone is medium-sized. The antigen remains unidentified. Study results and caveats: The tumor had only one region sequenced, so heterogeneity remains possible.

V gave up 5 bases and J gave up 2 bases, with 22 bases separating them. The CDR3 contains 18 residues. The V gene's germline CDR1 is MDHEN and CDR2 SYDVKM. Profiled with immunoSEQ multiplex PCR; TCRdb holds only in-frame clones, not every one. The sample carries a few thousand clones, about 23% recorded once. The specimen comprised lung tumor tissue, sampled before any cancer treatment. The TCR was taken from a female donor of 60 years or more with stage II lung adenocarcinoma. The V and J genes are TRBV28 and TRBJ1-5, with D unclear. The CDR3 reads CASSTIRASLVRNQPQHF. The CDR3 DNA is TGTGCCAGCAGTACGATAAGGGCCAGCCTGGTTCGCAATCAGCCCCAGCATTTT.